Each of the 6 T cell receptor beta chains below was sequenced from the same sample in a study of blood T cell repertoires in COVID-19. Produced via immunoSEQ multiplex PCR; TCRdb's table is partial and in-frame only. The sample records about 87,000 clones, about 87% being singletons. Source material: peripheral blood. The receptors derive from a man older than 75 with acute or convalescent COVID-19.

The chain combines TRBV6-5 with TRBJ1-4, with D possibly matching TRBD1 (5 bases). Trimming took 6 bases from V and 1 from J, leaving 12 bases between them. The CDR3 contains 15 residues. Germline CDR1 reads MNHEY; CDR2 reads SVGAGI. The CDR3 nucleotides read TGTGCCAGCAGCCGAGCAAGGGGAACTAATGAAAAACTGTTTTTT. This codes for CASSRARGTNEKLFF.

The chain has TRBV18 and TRBJ1-5; D not resolved. CDR3 length equals 15 residues. The V end lost 5 bases, the J end lost 0 bases, and 11 bases lay between the germline ends. The germline V gene encodes CDR1 KGHSH and CDR2 LQKENI. The CDR3 spells CASSAQRDSNQPQHF. The CDR3 nucleotides read TGTGCCAGCTCAGCTCAGCGGGATAGCAATCAGCCCCAGCATTTT. The entire variable domain, with the rest obtained from reference TRBV18 and TRBJ1-5, is as follows: NAGVMQNPRHLVRRRGQEARLRCSPMKGHSHVYWYRQLPEEGLKFMVYLQKENIIDESGMPKERFSAEFPKEGPSILRIQQVVRGDSAAYFCASSAQRDSNQPQHFGDGTRLSIL.

V and J are TRBV15 and TRBJ1-5, with D perhaps TRBD1 (6 bases). The germline V gene encodes CDR1 LNHNV and CDR2 YYDKDF (reference sequence). The CDR3 has 14 amino acids. V was cut by 5 bases and J by 3 bases, with 11 bases left in between. CDR3 loop: CATSSTGSNQPQHF. The CDR3 DNA is TGTGCCACCAGCTCGACAGGATCCAATCAGCCCCAGCATTTT.

The chain couples TRBV5-1 to TRBJ1-3, with TRBD1 identical over 11 bases. Germline CDR1 is SGHRS and CDR2 is YFSETQ. After removal of 4 bases from V and 8 bases from J, the junction contained 2 bases not matched to a gene. This CDR3 has 13 amino acids. The CDR3, as DNA: TGCGCCAGCAGCGTGGGACAGGGGGACACCATATATTTT. This encodes CASSVGQGDTIYF.

The genes are TRBV19 and TRBJ1-6; 11 bases fit TRBD1. Germline CDR1 reads LNHDA; CDR2 reads SQIVND (reference sequence). V dropped 3 bases and J dropped 9; count of bases not matched to a gene: 1. CDR3 length equals 14 residues. Here the CDR3 reads CASSIGTGGSPLHF. In nucleotides, the CDR3 is TGTGCCAGTAGTATCGGGACAGGGGGTTCACCCCTCCACTTT.

J is TRBJ1-3 and V is TRBV28; the match to TRBD1 covers 11 bases. This CDR3 spans 15 amino acids. CDR1 is MDHEN and CDR2 is SYDVKM in the germline V gene. With V trimmed by 5 bases and J by 3 bases, 3 bases remained unmatched. The CDR3 DNA sequence: TGTGCCAGCAGTGGGACAGGGGGAATTGGAAACACCATATATTTT. Protein product: CASSGTGGIGNTIYF.